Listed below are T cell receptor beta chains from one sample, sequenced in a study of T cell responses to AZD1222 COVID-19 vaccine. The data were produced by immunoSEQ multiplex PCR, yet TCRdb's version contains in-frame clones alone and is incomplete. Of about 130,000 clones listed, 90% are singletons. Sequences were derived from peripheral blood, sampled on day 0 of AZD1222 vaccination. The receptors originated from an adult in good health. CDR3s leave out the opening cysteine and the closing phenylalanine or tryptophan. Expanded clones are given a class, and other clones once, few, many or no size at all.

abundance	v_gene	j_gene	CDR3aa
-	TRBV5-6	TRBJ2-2	ASSLAGPTGELF
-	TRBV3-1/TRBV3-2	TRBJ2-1	ASSQRHNEQF
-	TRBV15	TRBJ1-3	ATSRGGGNTIY
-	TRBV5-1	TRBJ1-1	ASSLNPGANTEAF
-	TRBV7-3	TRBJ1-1	ASSPKAQGPAF
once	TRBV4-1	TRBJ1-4	ASSQDRVATNEKLF
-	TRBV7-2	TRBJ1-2	ASSLASEARDYGYT
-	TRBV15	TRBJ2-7	ATSRNPGQGNYEQY
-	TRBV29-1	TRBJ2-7	SVDRGNSYEQY
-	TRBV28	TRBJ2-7	ASRSGGHQQY
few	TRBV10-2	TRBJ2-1	ASSERTGRIYNEQF
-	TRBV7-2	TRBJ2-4	ASSLAGGRNIQY
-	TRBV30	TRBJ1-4	AWSPWGIMNEKLF
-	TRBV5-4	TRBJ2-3	ASSLAGGTDTQY
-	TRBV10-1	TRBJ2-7	ASPSGSHRYEQY
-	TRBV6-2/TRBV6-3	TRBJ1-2	ASSYPRTYGYT
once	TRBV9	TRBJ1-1	ASSSGQGNTEAF
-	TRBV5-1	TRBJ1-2	ASSPRQSYGYT
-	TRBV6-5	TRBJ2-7	ASMRNGGTYEQY
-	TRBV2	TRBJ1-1	ASSVDRGWTEAF
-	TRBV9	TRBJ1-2	ASSSTQGAWYGYT
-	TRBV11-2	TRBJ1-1	ASSSGQGAVAEAF
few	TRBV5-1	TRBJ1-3	ASSLELGNTIY
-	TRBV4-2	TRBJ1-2	ASSQEPSTGGYT
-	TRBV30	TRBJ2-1	AWLGQGYNEQF
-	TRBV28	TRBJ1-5	ASTLGNQPQH
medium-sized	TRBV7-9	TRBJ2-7	ASSLARTYEQY
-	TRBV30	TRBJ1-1	AWSGQIVYTEAF
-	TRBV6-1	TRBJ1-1	ASSAGKTALNTEAF
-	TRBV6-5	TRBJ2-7	ASVRDGSSYEQY
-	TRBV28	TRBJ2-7	ASMGGDRGSEQY
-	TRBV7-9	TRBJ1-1	ASSEPGTDLEAF
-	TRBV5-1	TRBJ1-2	ASSLGTDYGYT
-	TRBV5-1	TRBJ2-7	ASSESGAYGVGEQY
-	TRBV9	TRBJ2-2	ASSVASGVFRELF
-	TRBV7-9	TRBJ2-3	ASTLEGGRTDTQY
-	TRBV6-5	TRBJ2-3	ASSYSGVESTDTQY
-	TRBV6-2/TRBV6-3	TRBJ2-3	ASSSLKTSGETDTQY
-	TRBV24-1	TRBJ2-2	ATSDSVVPGELF
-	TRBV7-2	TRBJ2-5	ASSLTGGETQY
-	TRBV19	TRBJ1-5	ASSIFSRDGQPQH
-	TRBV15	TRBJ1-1	ATSRAGPRGTEAF
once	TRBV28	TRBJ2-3	ASSPSGGRTDTQY
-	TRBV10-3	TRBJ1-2	AISASGDYGYT
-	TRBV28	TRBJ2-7	ASSLTGTHYEQY